This entry lists 23 T cell receptor beta chains sequenced from one sample in a study of T cells in women clearing cervical HPV infection listed by TCRdb under 2018. Library generation was performed with the immunoSEQ multiplex PCR assay. In TCRdb, the immuneACCESS table is reduced to in-frame sequences with V and J assigned. These tables do not hold every clone; where another copy was compared, an unresolved V gene accounts for under half, and the others remain unexplained. The sample's table covers 20,000 to 30,000 clones. Together, the top ten hold 5.4% of the sample. The sequencing sample was made of blood buffy coat. These receptors came from a woman aged 18-70 years with a cervical HPV16 infection that either progressed to CIN3+ or cleared (not recorded which).

In the case of this clone: Sequencing ends 3 residues short of the CDR3 end; the germline J gene provides the rest. V usage is TRBV5-5 and J usage is TRBJ1-4, with no clear D. Germline V lookup: CDR1 SGHKS, CDR2 YYEKEE (reference sequence). This CDR3 has 14 amino acids. CDR3 DNA (partial): TGTGCCAGCAGGTACAGTCTTTATAATTCACCA. This codes for CASRYSLYNSP. From start to end, the CDR3 is CASRYSLYNSPLFF. The variable domain in full, completed from reference TRBV5-5 and TRBJ1-4, reads DAGVTQSPTHLIKTRGQQVTLRCSPISGHKSVSWYQQVLGQGPQFIFQYYEKEERGRGNFPDRFSARQFPNYSSELNVNALLLGDSALYLCASRYSLYNSPLFFGSGTQLSVL.

A remark on this clone: The CDR3 end lies 3 residues beyond the end of the read and is filled in from the germline J gene. The chain combines TRBV30 with TRBJ2-2, with 9 bases that match TRBD1. The germline CDR1 and CDR2 sequences are GTSNPN and SVGIG (reference sequence). The CDR3 is 14 residues long. The sequenced CDR3 bases are TGTGCCTGGAGTGAGGGACAGGGCAGTTCACCG. The encoded protein is CAWSEGQGSSP. The entire CDR3 reads CAWSEGQGSSPLFF.

Concerning this clone itself: The read gets to within 3 residues of the CDR3 end, and the germline J gene fills in the rest. The chain uses TRBV19 and TRBJ2-3; 9 bases map to TRBD2. Per germline, CDR1 LNHDA and CDR2 SQIVND (reference sequence). The CDR3 is 21 residues long. CDR3 DNA (partial): TGTGCCAGTAGGCGCTCAGGGTTCGGGAGCCCGATACGCGGGGGGGCGGAGACG. Protein: CASRRSGFGSPIRGGAET. The CDR3 in full is CASRRSGFGSPIRGGAETQYF.

Regarding this clone: The read terminates 3 residues before the CDR3 end, so the remaining end is supplied by the germline J gene. V and J are TRBV5-1 and TRBJ1-3; no clear D. Trimming pared 0 bases from V and 0 bases from J, leaving 4 bases between. The CDR3 is 14 amino acids. The germline V gene encodes CDR1 SGHRS and CDR2 YFSETQ. CDR3: CASSLDTSGNTIYF. The sequenced CDR3 bases are TGCGCCAGCAGCTTGGACACCTCTGGAAACACC.

As regards this clone: The CDR3 end lies 3 residues beyond the end of the read and is filled in from the germline J gene. V gene TRBV6-1 combines with J gene TRBJ2-7; 11 bases map to TRBD2. The CDR3 is made up of 15 amino acids. After removal of 6 bases from V and 3 bases from J, the junction contained 7 bases not matched to a gene. Germline V CDR1 and CDR2: MNHNS, SASEGT. CDR3 bases read: TGTGCCAGCAGGGAACTAGCGGGGGACTACTACGAG. Its translation is CASRELAGDYYE. The CDR3 in its entirety is CASRELAGDYYEQYF.

CDR3 region: CASMLRWDFSSRDTQYF. The CDR3 bases that were read are TGTGCCAGCATGCTCCGATGGGACTTCTCAAGCAGGGATACG. V gene TRBV12-3 or TRBV12-4 combines with J gene TRBJ2-3; D is perhaps TRBD2 (6 bases). Read sequence stops 3 residues before the CDR3 end, and the germline J gene provides the missing end. V was trimmed by 7 bases and J by 6 bases, leaving 26 bases between them. The CDR3 has 17 amino acids.

About this clone: The junction departs from the called germline gene at one end, perhaps through a read error. The read halts 3 residues ahead of the CDR3 end, with the missing end drawn from the germline J gene. This sequence joins TRBV19 and TRBJ2-3, with D maybe TRBD2 (5 bases). Germline V CDR1 and CDR2: LNHDA, SQIVND (reference sequence). The CDR3 runs 14 residues. CDR3 bases read: TGTGCCAGTAGTTACGGGGATGTCACAGAGACG. It is translated as CASSYGDVTET. Given in full, the CDR3 is CASSYGDVTETQYF.

As regards this clone: The CDR3 goes on 3 residues after the read ends, and that part is filled in from the germline J gene. This chain joins TRBV30 and TRBJ2-3; 11 bases agree with TRBD2. CDR1 and CDR2 (germline): GTSNPN, SVGIG (reference sequence). The CDR3 covers 15 residues. The V and J ends lost 3 bases and 4 bases, in that order; junction bases with no gene match: 6. The CDR3 sequence: CAWRLGLAGPDTQYF. The part of the CDR3 DNA that was read is TGTGCCTGGAGGCTTGGACTAGCGGGCCCAGATACG.

With respect to this clone: Sequencing ends 3 residues short of the CDR3 end; the germline J gene provides the rest. The chain couples TRBV7-9 to TRBJ1-1; D ambiguous. Trimming took 10 bases from V and 0 from J, leaving 6 bases between them. Germline CDR1 reads SEHNR; CDR2 reads FQNEAQ (reference sequence). The CDR3 is 11 residues long. CDR3 protein: CAIYVNTEAFF. CDR3 DNA (partial): TGTGCCATCTATGTGAACACTGAA.

Incomplete CDR3 DNA: TGCGCCAGCAGCCCACAAGCGGTTAGCTCCTACAATGAG. It yields the protein CASSPQAVSSYNE. The complete CDR3 sequence is CASSPQAVSSYNEQFF. The genes are TRBV5-1 and TRBJ2-1, with D maybe TRBD2 (5 bases). The CDR3 is cut off 3 residues early in the read; its end comes from the germline J gene. The germline V gene encodes CDR1 SGHRS and CDR2 YFSETQ. Trimming cost V 4 bases and J 0 bases, with 14 bases left between them. The CDR3 covers 16 residues.

Regarding this clone: The CDR3 is cut off 3 residues early in the read; its end comes from the germline J gene. The V and J genes are TRBV20-1 and TRBJ1-4; TRBD1 might be the D (5 bases). The CDR3 is 14 residues long. Germline CDR1 and CDR2: DFQATT and SNEGSKA (reference sequence). This CDR3 reads CSARERGWGKKLFF. The DNA read from the CDR3 is TGCAGTGCTAGAGAACGGGGGTGGGGTAAGAAA.

Turning to this clone: Germline is not matched at one junction end, which may reflect a read error. The CDR3 end falls 3 residues outside the read, so it is completed with the germline J gene. This sample includes further DNA sequences coding for the same CDR3. The V gene is TRBV20-1, the J gene TRBJ2-2; D is possibly TRBD2 (6 bases). Germline V gives CDR1 DFQATT, CDR2 SNEGSKA (reference sequence). The CDR3 sequence is 15 residues long. The CDR3 region is CSARAGGRTTGELFF. CDR3 DNA (partial): TGCAGCGCTAGAGCGGGCGGGCGAACCACCGGGGAG.

About this clone: The read halts 3 residues ahead of the CDR3 end, with the missing end drawn from the germline J gene. This chain joins TRBV5-4 and TRBJ2-7, with TRBD1 matching 7 bases. V trimming: 2 bases; J trimming: 0 bases; junction bases outside the gene matches: 2. The germline gives CDR1 SGHNT, CDR2 YYREEE (reference sequence). This CDR3 comprises 14 residues. The part of the CDR3 DNA that was read is TGTGCCAGCAGCTTAGGGACAGCCTCCTACGAG. It specifies CASSLGTASYE. In full, the CDR3 reads CASSLGTASYEQYF.

Notes on this clone: The read terminates 3 residues ahead of where the CDR3 ends, so the germline J gene completes it. The chain combines TRBV5-1 with TRBJ2-1, with 9 bases lining up with TRBD2. CDR1 is SGHRS, CDR2 YFSETQ, per germline. Losses at the gene ends were 4 bases for V and 8 bases for J; bases not matched to a gene: 4. The CDR3 length is 13 residues. The CDR3 is CASSTRLADEQFF. The sequenced CDR3 bases are TGCGCCAGCAGCACCAGACTAGCGGATGAG.

Details on this clone: The CDR3 extends 3 residues past the end of the read, so its final part is completed from the germline J gene. The chain links TRBV9 to TRBJ2-1; 8 positions match TRBD1. V lost 7 bases and J lost 2; bases outside the gene matches: 5. The germline V gene encodes CDR1 SGDLS and CDR2 YYNGEE. This CDR3 region has 14 residues. The CDR3 bases that were read are TGTGCCAGCGACCCGACAGGGGCCTACAATGAG. It is translated as CASDPTGAYNE. The whole CDR3 protein is CASDPTGAYNEQFF.

Turning to this clone: The read ends 3 residues before the CDR3 terminus; that terminus is restored from the germline J gene. The rearrangement links TRBV20-1 to TRBJ2-1, with 7 bases matching TRBD2. After removal of 6 bases from V and 9 bases from J, the junction contained 11 bases not matched to a gene. The germline V gene encodes CDR1 DFQATT and CDR2 SNEGSKA (reference sequence). The CDR3 has 13 residues. CDR3 region: CSAREGFASEQFF. The covered CDR3 bases are TGCAGTGCGAGGGAGGGGTTTGCTAGTGAG.

Points on this clone: The observed sequence ends 3 residues before the CDR3 terminus, with the missing tail filled in from the germline J gene. The V call is TRBV12-3 or TRBV12-4, the J call TRBJ2-7, with D perhaps TRBD1 (6 bases). V was cut by 3 bases and J by 6 bases, with 18 bases left in between. The CDR3 contains 15 residues. CDR3 DNA (partial): TGTGCCAGCAGTTTCAGTTGGCAGGGACACTTCGAG. This translates into CASSFSWQGHFE. The CDR3 as a whole reads CASSFSWQGHFEQYF.

About this clone itself: The read stops 3 residues short of the end of the CDR3; the missing end is completed from the germline J gene. The V gene is TRBV9, the J gene TRBJ2-5; weak D call: TRBD2 (5 bases). CDR3 size: 17 residues. Germline CDR1 is SGDLS and CDR2 is YYNGEE. With 0 bases removed from V and 5 bases from J, the gap between germline ends came to 20 bases. The CDR3 bases that were read are TGTGCCAGCAGCGTAGTAGATGAGGGTTCCCGATGGGAGACC. It specifies CASSVVDEGSRWET. The CDR3 reads in full as CASSVVDEGSRWETQYF.

To note about this clone: The sequenced fragment ends 3 residues before the CDR3 boundary, so the rest is inferred from the germline J gene. The chain carries TRBV25-1 and TRBJ1-2; no firm D call. Trimming took 0 bases from V and 1 from J, leaving 12 bases between them. Germline V lookup: CDR1 MGHDK, CDR2 SYGVNS. The CDR3 has 16 residues. The CDR3 bases that were read are TGTGCCAGCAGTGAATATTATCCAGGAGATAACTATGGC. It translates to CASSEYYPGDNYG. In full, the CDR3 is CASSEYYPGDNYGYTF.

This clone is medium-sized by frequency. The read halts 3 residues ahead of the CDR3 end, with the missing end drawn from the germline J gene. The genes are TRBV18 and TRBJ1-4; TRBD1 might be the D (5 bases). V was clipped by 3 bases and J by 2 bases, with 7 bases between them. Germline CDR1 KGHSH, CDR2 LQKENI. The CDR3 totals 14 residues. The DNA read from the CDR3 is TGTGCCAGCTCACCGGGGGGTACTAATGAAAAA. Protein: CASSPGGTNEK. The entire CDR3 protein is CASSPGGTNEKLFF.

As concerns this clone: The CDR3 extends 3 residues past the end of the read, so its final part is completed from the germline J gene. The chain employs TRBV18 and TRBJ1-4; TRBD1 matches at 11 bases. Germline CDR1 reads KGHSH; CDR2 reads LQKENI. The CDR3 covers 15 residues. The DNA read from the CDR3 is TGTGCCAGCTCACCCCGGACAGGGGGCGATTCACCA. Encoded protein: CASSPRTGGDSP. The full CDR3 is CASSPRTGGDSPLFF.

To note about this clone: The read gets to within 3 residues of the CDR3 end, and the germline J gene fills in the rest. V and J are TRBV30 and TRBJ1-2; D unclear. Trimming took off 0 bases at V and 7 bases at J, with 15 bases between the two ends. Germline values: CDR1 GTSNPN, CDR2 SVGIG (reference sequence). CDR3 length equals 14 residues. The CDR3 sequence is CAWSVLRSMAGYTF. CDR3 DNA, as far as it was read: TGTGCCTGGAGTGTATTGCGGTCGATGGCTGGC.

On this clone: The sequence runs out 3 residues before the end of the CDR3; the remainder is reconstructed from the germline J gene. The V and J genes are TRBV7-3 and TRBJ2-5, with unresolved D. The CDR3 is 13 residues long. Germline V CDR1 and CDR2: SGHTA, FQGTGA. Trimming took 1 base from V and 5 from J, leaving 8 bases between them. Incomplete CDR3 DNA: TGTGCCAGCAGCTTAATGTTATCGGAGACC. Its protein is CASSLMLSET. The full CDR3 sequence reads CASSLMLSETQYF.